This T cell receptor (beta chain) came from a study of cytomegalovirus exposure and HLA in healthy donors. Study findings and constraints: Productive rates of about 87% or about 30% were seen for most TCR beta V segments in an earlier analysis.

Trimming pared 6 bases from V and 1 base from J, leaving 16 bases between. The CDR3 sequence is 16 residues long. CDR1 is MNHEY, CDR2 SMNVEV, per germline (reference sequence). The PCR had 60 Vbeta and 13 Jbeta primers. TCRdb's table, derived via immunoSEQ multiplex PCR, lists solely in-frame clones and lacks some. This sample has about 200,000 clones, with 70% to 80% found just once. In regard to this clone: Antigen unknown.

Sequenced sample: PBMCs. This TCR came from a woman in her twenties or thirties in good health and CMV-seronegative. V usage is TRBV27 and J usage is TRBJ2-1; weak D call: TRBD1 (6 bases). CDR3 nucleotide sequence: TGTGCCAGCAGCCCCGGGCCAGGGGCATCCTACAATGAGCAGTTCTTC. Its translation: CASSPGPGASYNEQFF.